A single sample is the source of the 14 T cell receptor beta chains below, sequenced in a study of CD8 T cells in Susac syndrome. It was with random hexamers that 0.5 to 1 ug RNA was reverse transcribed. TCRdb called the immunoSEQ multiplex PCR reads again in MiXCR, with one record for every CDR3 protein. Found here are over 200,000 distinct CDR3 sequences, approximately 95% of them singletons; the top ten hold approximately 0.081%. The sequencing sample was made of CD4+ T cells from PBMCs. These receptors all stem from a human donor with multiple sclerosis.

The chain carries TRBV12-3 or TRBV12-4 and TRBJ2-3, with 9 bases that match TRBD2. V lost 5 bases and J lost 4; bases outside the gene matches: 10. This CDR3 spans 16 amino acids. Here the CDR3 reads CASSPGVASGADTQYF. For the CDR3, the DNA is TGTGCCAGCAGTCCGGGGGTGGCTAGCGGGGCAGATACGCAGTATTTT.

The CDR3 spells CASSLADRGYTF. The CDR3 DNA sequence: TGTGCCAGCAGCTTAGCGGATAGAGGCTACACCTTC. V is TRBV7-9 and J is TRBJ1-2, with D uncertain. The V end lost 0 bases, the J end lost 8 bases, and 7 bases lay between the germline ends. This CDR3 comprises 12 residues. CDR1 and CDR2 (germline): SEHNR, FQNEAQ (reference sequence).

V gene TRBV7-2 combines with J gene TRBJ1-2; 12 bases align to TRBD1. This CDR3 spans 16 amino acids. V lost 4 bases to trimming and J lost 6 bases; unmatched junction nucleotides: 9. The V gene's germline CDR1 is SGHTA and CDR2 FQGNSA. The CDR3 nucleotides are TGTGCCAGCAGCTCTAAACCGGGACAGGGGGCTCATGGCTACACCTTC. Protein sequence: CASSSKPGQGAHGYTF.

CDR3 protein: CASSLARSSGTGELFF. The DNA of the CDR3 is TGTGCCAGCAGCTTAGCGCGGAGTTCGGGCACCGGGGAGCTGTTTTTT. The genes are TRBV7-9 and TRBJ2-2; no reliable D call. CDR1 and CDR2 from the germline V gene are SEHNR and FQNEAQ (reference sequence). V shed 0 bases and J shed 4 bases, with 12 bases lying between them. CDR3 length: 16 residues.

The chain joins TRBV5-4 to TRBJ2-3, with D maybe TRBD2 (6 bases). V shed 3 bases and J shed 0 bases, with 8 bases lying between them. The germline V gene has CDR1 SGHNT and CDR2 YYREEE (reference sequence). CDR3 size: 14 residues. This CDR3 reads CASSWTTSTDTQYF. The CDR3 DNA is TGTGCCAGCAGCTGGACTACTAGCACAGATACGCAGTATTTT.

V usage is TRBV20-1 and J usage is TRBJ2-1; TRBD2 is a possible D gene (7 bases). This CDR3 is 12 amino acids long. CDR1 and CDR2 from the germline V gene are DFQATT and SNEGSKA (reference sequence). Trimming took off 6 bases at V and 9 bases at J, with 15 bases between the two ends. This CDR3 is CSAARGGGEQFF. Here the CDR3 DNA reads TGCAGTGCCGCGAGGGGGGGTGGTGAGCAGTTCTTC.

This chain joins TRBV29-1 and TRBJ1-1, with a weak D call TRBD1 (6 bases). Germline V CDR1 and CDR2: SQVTM, ANQGSEA. This CDR3 contains 12 residues. V lost 4 bases, J lost 4 bases, and 10 bases lay in between. Here the CDR3 DNA reads TGCAGCGTTGTGAGAGGGGGCACTGAAGCTTTCTTT. The encoded protein is CSVVRGGTEAFF.

The chain joins TRBV15 to TRBJ1-2; 7 bases line up with TRBD1. The germline V gene has CDR1 LNHNV and CDR2 YYDKDF (reference sequence). V lost 5 bases to trimming and J lost 4 bases; unmatched junction nucleotides: 19. This CDR3 is 18 amino acids long. In DNA, the CDR3 is TGTGCCACCAGCTCACAATCCCCGGGACAGATTGATCTCTATGGCTACACCTTC. Encoded protein: CATSSQSPGQIDLYGYTF.

The chain is built from TRBV20-1 and TRBJ2-3, with D unclear. CDR3 size: 11 residues. Germline loops: CDR1 DFQATT, CDR2 SNEGSKA (reference sequence). The V and J ends lost 3 bases and 6 bases respectively, with 7 bases between them. CDR3 nucleotides: TGCAGTGCTAGGGATGGGGATACGCAGTATTTT. This gives the protein CSARDGDTQYF.

For this clonotype: Germline and junction disagree at one end, which may indicate a read error. The chain combines TRBV2 with TRBJ2-1; 9 bases agree with TRBD2. Germline CDR1 and CDR2: SNHLY and FYNNEI. This CDR3 contains 12 residues. CDR3 loop: CASKSSGGLGVF. The CDR3 nucleotides are TGTGCCAGCAAAAGTAGCGGGGGTCTTGGGGTCTTC.

This clonotype was recorded only once. J is TRBJ2-7 and V is TRBV27; a possible D gene is TRBD1 (5 bases). V was pared by 6 bases and J by 0 bases, with 15 bases between. The CDR3 totals 15 residues. The germline CDR1 and CDR2 sequences are MNHEY and SMNVEV (reference sequence). CDR3 sequence (DNA): TGTGCCAGCAGACCTAAGGGGTGGGGCTCCTACGAGCAGTACTTC. Its protein product is CASRPKGWGSYEQYF.

V and J are TRBV29-1 and TRBJ1-2, with D possibly TRBD1 on 5 matching bases. V was clipped by 4 bases and J by 3 bases, with 12 bases between them. Per the germline V gene, CDR1 is SQVTM and CDR2 is ANQGSEA. The CDR3 runs to 13 residues. The CDR3, as DNA: TGCAGCGTTGGCCAGGGTGGGGACTATGGCTACACCTTC. This gives the protein CSVGQGGDYGYTF.

This clonotype was detected only once. V is TRBV20-1 and J is TRBJ2-7; no definite D call. The CDR3 spans 12 residues. CDR1 and CDR2 (germline): DFQATT, SNEGSKA (reference sequence). CDR3 sequence (DNA): TGCAGCGGCCGGTCTGGTTCCGACGAGCAGTACGTC. It codes for CSGRSGSDEQYV.

J is TRBJ2-1 and V is TRBV19; possibly TRBD2 for D (5 bases). Trimming removed 3 bases at V and 2 bases at J, with 11 bases between. The CDR3 is 15 amino acids. Germline V gene lookup returns CDR1 LNHDA and CDR2 SQIVND (reference sequence). The CDR3 nucleotides are TGTGCCAGTAGTATTAGGGTGGAGGCCTACAATGAGCAGTTCTTC. Its protein is CASSIRVEAYNEQFF.